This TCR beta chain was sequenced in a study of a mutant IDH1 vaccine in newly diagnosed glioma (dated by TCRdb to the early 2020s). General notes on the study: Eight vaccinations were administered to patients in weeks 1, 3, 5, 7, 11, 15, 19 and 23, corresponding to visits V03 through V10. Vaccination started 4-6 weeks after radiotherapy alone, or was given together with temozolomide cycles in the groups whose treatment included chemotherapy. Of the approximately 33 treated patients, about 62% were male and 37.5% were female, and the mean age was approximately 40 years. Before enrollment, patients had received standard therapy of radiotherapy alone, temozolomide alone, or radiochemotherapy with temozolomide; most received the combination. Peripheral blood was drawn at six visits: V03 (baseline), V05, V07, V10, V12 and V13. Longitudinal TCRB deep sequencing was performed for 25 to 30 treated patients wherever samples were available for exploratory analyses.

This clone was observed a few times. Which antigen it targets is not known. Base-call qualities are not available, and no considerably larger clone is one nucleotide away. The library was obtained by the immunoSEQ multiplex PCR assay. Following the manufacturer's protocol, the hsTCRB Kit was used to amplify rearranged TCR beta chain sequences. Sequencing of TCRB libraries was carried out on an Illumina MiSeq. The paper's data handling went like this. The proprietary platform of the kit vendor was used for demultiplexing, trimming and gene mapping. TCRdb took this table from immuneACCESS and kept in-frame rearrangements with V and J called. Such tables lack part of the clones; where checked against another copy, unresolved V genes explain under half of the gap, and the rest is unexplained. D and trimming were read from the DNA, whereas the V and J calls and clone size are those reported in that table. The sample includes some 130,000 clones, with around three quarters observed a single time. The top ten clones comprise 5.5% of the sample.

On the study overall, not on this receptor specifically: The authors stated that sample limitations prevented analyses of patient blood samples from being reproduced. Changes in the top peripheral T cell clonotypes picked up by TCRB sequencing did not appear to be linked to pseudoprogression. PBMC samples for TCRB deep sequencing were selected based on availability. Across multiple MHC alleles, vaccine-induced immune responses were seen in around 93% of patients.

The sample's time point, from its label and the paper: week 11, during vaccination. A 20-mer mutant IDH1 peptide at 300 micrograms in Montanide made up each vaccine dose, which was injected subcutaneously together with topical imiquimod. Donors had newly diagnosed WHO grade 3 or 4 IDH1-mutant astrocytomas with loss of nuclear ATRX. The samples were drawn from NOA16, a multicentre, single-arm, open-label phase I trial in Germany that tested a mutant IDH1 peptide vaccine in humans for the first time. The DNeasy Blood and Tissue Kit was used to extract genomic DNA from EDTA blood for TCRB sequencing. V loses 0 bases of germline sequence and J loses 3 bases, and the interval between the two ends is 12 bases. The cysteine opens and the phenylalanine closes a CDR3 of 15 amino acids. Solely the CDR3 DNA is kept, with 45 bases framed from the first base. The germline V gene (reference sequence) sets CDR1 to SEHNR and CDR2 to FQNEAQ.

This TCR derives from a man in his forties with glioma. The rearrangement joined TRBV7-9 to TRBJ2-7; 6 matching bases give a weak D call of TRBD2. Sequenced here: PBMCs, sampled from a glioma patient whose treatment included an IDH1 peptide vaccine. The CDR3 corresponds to CASSLARGVRYEQYF. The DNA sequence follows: TGTGCCAGCAGCTTAGCGCGGGGAGTCCGCTACGAGCAGTACTTC.